The present T cell receptor beta chain was sequenced within a study of blood T cells in healthy people across ages. Findings and caveats of the study: Calculation of diversity from one million T cells yielded estimates considered to be underestimates. Naive CD4+ cells and diversity were both higher in long-lived donors than in aged donors.

The authors ran a second PCR of roughly 6 to 12 cycles using a sample-barcoded 5' primer and a J-beta primer mix. A single record per CDR3 protein comes from TCRdb applying MiXCR to the 5' RACE reads. The table records about 780,000 distinct CDR3 sequences, roughly 26% of them present only once. The V gene lost 0 bases and the J gene lost 5 bases, with 17 bases spanning the gap. The CDR3 extends over 17 amino acids. Germline V gene sequence: CDR1 SGHVS, CDR2 FNYEAQ. Worth noting for this clonotype: The target antigen is unknown.

The same sample was also used in a study of T cells of mothers and their children. Per that paper: Second-round PCR products received sample barcodes and 2-4 random nucleotides from the M1S primer. Per mother, over 8 million TCR beta CDR3 reads were obtained; per child, about 3 million.

This chain uses TRBV7-6 with TRBJ2-1; a weak D match, TRBD2 (7 bases). What was sequenced was blood. The sequence was obtained from a boy under 18 in good health. The CDR3 DNA follows: TGTGCCAGCAGCTTAGCGGTCCGGGGGGCGTCTGACAATGAGCAGTTCTTC. Translated, it gives CASSLAVRGASDNEQFF.